This T cell receptor (beta chain) is from a study of blood T cell repertoires in COVID-19. Study overall: COVID-19 samples collected from the United States, Italy and Spain covered acute and convalescent phases.

Sequenced by immunoSEQ multiplex PCR; TCRdb stores in-frame clones only, minus some. In the table there are around 36,000 clones, 75% to 90% of which are singletons. Germline-derived CDR1 and CDR2 are SGHTA and FQGTGA. The CDR3 covers 17 residues. V lost 2 bases and J 4 bases, leaving 18 bases between the germline ends. The gene calls are TRBV7-3 and TRBJ2-1, with D possibly TRBD2 on 6 matching bases. The sequence derives from a man in his fifties or sixties with acute or convalescent COVID-19. Material: peripheral blood. The CDR3 bases are TGTGCCAGCAGCTTATCGGGCGGGGTGGGGCCTTACAATGAGCAGTTCTTC. This gives the protein CASSLSGGVGPYNEQFF.